Presented here are 18 T cell receptor beta chains from one specimen sequenced in a study of response to subunit inactivated influenza vaccine. One entry per CDR3 protein, called by TCRdb with MiXCR from the RT-PCR reads. The top ten hold 11% of the sample, which has about 650,000 distinct CDR3 sequences, about 15% seen once. The sequencing used PBMCs from blood, collected 11 to 12 days after vaccination. The receptors come from a man over 45 who received an inactivated influenza vaccine.

This clonotype was counted only a few times. Because the CDR3 is missing its conserved closing phenylalanine or tryptophan, this is likely a read error. The DNA is left out, because the CDR3 cannot be placed on it with certainty; the CDR3 is given as TCRdb lists it. The chain couples TRBV7-9 to TRBJ1-4; the DNA was not compared with TRBD1, the D call given in the table. Inclusive of both ends, the CDR3 amounts to 13 amino acids. Germline loops: CDR1 SEHNR, CDR2 FQNEAQ (reference sequence). CDR3 residues: CASSLARGPAGCL.

This clonotype showed up many times. The chain carries TRBV10-3 and TRBJ2-2; 11 nucleotides line up with TRBD2. Trimming removed 4 bases from V and 3 bases from J; junction bases left unmatched: 7. CDR1 and CDR2 from the germline V gene are ENHRY and SYGVKD. This CDR3 comprises 17 residues. CDR3 region: CAISAPVGLADTGELFF. As DNA, the CDR3 is TGTGCCATCAGTGCCCCGGTGGGACTAGCGGACACCGGGGAGCTGTTTTTT.

V is TRBV5-6 and J is TRBJ1-2; D unresolved. The CDR3 contains 14 residues. Trimming cost V 2 bases and J 4 bases, with 12 bases left between them. CDR1 is SGHDT and CDR2 is YYEEEE in the germline V gene. The CDR3 sequence: CASSFQGGTYGYTF. The CDR3 nucleotides read TGTGCCAGCAGCTTTCAAGGCGGAACCTATGGCTACACCTTC.

This chain connects TRBV20-1 to TRBJ2-1, with a tentative D call TRBD2 (6 bases). CDR1 DFQATT and CDR2 SNEGSKA come from the germline V gene (reference sequence). This CDR3 region has 11 residues. Trimming took 4 bases from V and 7 from J, leaving 8 bases between them. CDR3 DNA sequence: TGCAGTGCTACGGGACTTAATGAGCAGTTCTTC. It codes for CSATGLNEQFF.

The chain joins TRBV9 to TRBJ2-7, with 8 bases matching TRBD1. CDR3 length: 16 amino acids. Germline trimming cut 3 bases from V and 4 bases from J; bases unmatched to any gene: 12. The germline V gene encodes CDR1 SGDLS and CDR2 YYNGEE. The DNA of the CDR3 is TGTGCCAGCAGCGCGGACCAACGAACAGGGGGTTACGAGCAGTACTTC. Translated: CASSADQRTGGYEQYF.

Comment on this clonotype: One end of the junction does not line up with germline, which may come from a read error. This sequence joins TRBV20-1 and TRBJ2-1, with 7 bases fitting TRBD2. Germline V gene data show CDR1 as DFQATT and CDR2 as SNEGSKA (reference sequence). This CDR3 contains 12 residues. The CDR3 sequence is CRASGQGHEQFF. The CDR3 DNA reads TGCAGAGCTAGCGGCCAGGGACATGAGCAGTTCTTC.

In its sample, this clonotype was seen many times. The chain employs TRBV12-3 or TRBV12-4 and TRBJ2-5; tentatively, D is TRBD2 (5 bases). Trimming removed 6 bases at V and 4 bases at J, with 15 bases between. The CDR3 contains 14 residues. The CDR3 coding sequence is TGTGCCAGCAGCCTGGACTTCGGGGTAGAGACCCAGTACTTC. It translates to CASSLDFGVETQYF.

CDR3 sequence (DNA): TGTGCCACCAGTGATTTTGCAGGGTTGTCCCAGTACTTC. Translated, it gives CATSDFAGLSQYF. This chain connects TRBV24-1 to TRBJ2-5; D may be TRBD1 (5 bases). Germline values: CDR1 KGHDR, CDR2 SFDVKD. The CDR3 consists of 13 residues. V lost 1 base, J lost 9 bases, and 11 bases lay in between.

This clonotype was counted many times. The chain is built from TRBV5-1 and TRBJ1-4, with 9 bases aligning to TRBD1. Germline-derived CDR1 and CDR2 are SGHRS and YFSETQ. This CDR3 is built from 15 residues. The junction had 4 bases not matched to a gene; V was cut back by 4 bases and J by 3 bases. Written as DNA, the CDR3 is TGCGCCAGCAGCGAACAGGGGGCGGCTAATGAAAAACTGTTTTTT. Translation: CASSEQGAANEKLFF.

The sample holds a few counts of this clonotype. The V gene is TRBV11-2, the J gene TRBJ2-5, with no clear D. Deletions cut 5 bases from V and 2 bases from J, with 12 bases between. Germline CDR1 SGHAT, CDR2 FQNNGV. The CDR3 consists of 14 residues. This CDR3 reads CASSRRRPQETQYF. CDR3 nucleotide sequence: TGTGCCAGCAGCCGCCGCAGGCCACAAGAGACCCAGTACTTC.

V usage is TRBV2 and J usage is TRBJ1-4; 9 nucleotides line up with TRBD1. J gave up 7 bases and V 5 bases, and 2 bases lay outside the gene matches. Germline CDR1 is SNHLY and CDR2 is FYNNEI. CDR3 length equals 13 residues. The CDR3 reads CASSWDRVEKLFF. In DNA, the CDR3 is TGTGCCAGCAGTTGGGACAGGGTTGAAAAACTGTTTTTT.

This rearrangement joins TRBV29-1 to TRBJ2-2; D is uncertain. V lost 4 bases and J lost 6, with 15 bases in between. CDR3 length equals 14 residues. CDR1 and CDR2 from the germline V gene are SQVTM and ANQGSEA. The CDR3 here is CSVVSPTIPGELFF. In nucleotides, the CDR3 is TGCAGCGTTGTAAGTCCTACTATCCCCGGGGAGCTGTTTTTT.

This clonotype was recorded a few times. The chain couples TRBV12-3 or TRBV12-4 to TRBJ2-1, with 9 bases identical to TRBD2. The CDR3 length is 14 residues. V gave up 4 bases and J gave up 7 bases; unmatched junction bases: 5. The CDR3, as DNA: TGTGCCAGCAGTTGGAGCGGGAGGCGGAATGAGCAGTTCTTC. Protein: CASSWSGRRNEQFF.

The chain links TRBV28 to TRBJ1-1; D is unclear. Germline lookup yields CDR1 MDHEN and CDR2 SYDVKM. The CDR3 covers 12 residues. Between the trimmed V and J ends, which lost 4 bases and 6 bases, there was a span of 9 bases. CDR3 in DNA: TGTGCCAGCAGTTCCGGGTTGTCTGAAGCTTTCTTT. It yields the protein CASSSGLSEAFF.

This clonotype has a handful of counts. The gene calls are TRBV20-1 and TRBJ2-1; maybe TRBD2 (5 bases). The CDR3 sequence is 12 residues long. V was pared by 6 bases and J by 9 bases, with 15 bases between. Germline CDR1 is DFQATT and CDR2 is SNEGSKA (reference sequence). CDR3 nucleotide sequence: TGCAGTGCCCAGCGGAGTCCCGGTGAGCAGTTCTTC. Translating it yields CSAQRSPGEQFF.

This clonotype occurred a few times. The genes are TRBV19 and TRBJ1-4; D remains ambiguous. CDR1 LNHDA and CDR2 SQIVND come from the germline V gene (reference sequence). This CDR3 has 14 amino acids. The germline V and J ends were trimmed by 7 bases and 8 bases, with 17 bases remaining between them. The CDR3 coding sequence is TGTGCCAGTATTCAAGGGTCAGCCGGGGAAAAACTGTTTTTT. Protein sequence: CASIQGSAGEKLFF.

The table lists this clonotype with many counts. The chain recombines TRBV12-3 or TRBV12-4 with TRBJ1-1; tentative D call: TRBD1 (6 bases). The V and J ends lost 2 bases and 0 bases respectively, with 10 bases between them. This CDR3 spans 15 amino acids. This chain's CDR3 is CASSLRGGMNTEAFF. Written as DNA, the CDR3 is TGTGCCAGCAGTTTAAGGGGGGGCATGAACACTGAAGCTTTCTTT.

This clonotype was counted a few times. The rearrangement uses TRBV11-2 and TRBJ2-4, with a possible D match to TRBD1 (6 bases). The germline V gene has CDR1 SGHAT and CDR2 FQNNGV. The V end was cut by 5 bases, the J end by 0 bases, with 17 bases between. This CDR3 is 17 amino acids long. CDR3 DNA: TGTGCCAGCAGCCCAGAGGGGGTTACCCTAGCCAAAAACATTCAGTACTTC. It specifies CASSPEGVTLAKNIQYF.